Sequencing of this T cell receptor (beta chain) was carried out in a study of blood T cell repertoires in COVID-19 (dated by TCRdb to the early 2020s). Regarding the research as a whole: Samples covering the acute and convalescent phases of COVID-19 were provided by collaborators in the United States, Italy and Spain. Subjects who had been exposed to COVID-19, were actively infected with it, or had recovered from it provided the deeply sampled blood TCRbeta repertoires that made up the dataset. The samples were drawn from the first 160 participants of the ongoing ImmuneRACE study and from some 1,300 subjects provided by 6 global collaborators. Where HLA class I and class II types were available, the types were taken from metadata supplied by the sample provider, not from assay-based typing. A de-identified subject ID, COVID-19 status, age in years and sex were almost always included in the sample metadata. The material from the prospective study consisted of cDNA or gDNA derived from T cells, B-cell-depleted T cells, or PBMCs. The repertoires were released in a freely available public database intended as a resource for research on the immune response to SARS-CoV-2.

In the case of this clone: Its antigen is still unknown. No quality values exist for individual bases; no much larger clone is one base distant.

Its CDR3 holds 14 amino acids, cysteine through phenylalanine. The read is trimmed to its CDR3 DNA, 42 bases read in frame from base 1. For CDR1 and CDR2, the germline V gene lists MDHEN and SYDVKM. Clipping removes 8 bases from V and 10 bases from J, with 8 as the unmatched junction base count. Study-wide conclusions, independent of this receptor: The quantity of clinical and demographic metadata differed by source and by participant and was supplied without curation.

The immunoSEQ Assay, a bias-controlled multiplex PCR, was used to amplify TCRbeta CDR3 regions from genomic DNA. Per the authors' processing: The number of nucleated cells in each sample was estimated by amplification of reference gene primers within the assay. To quantify the absolute abundance of each unique TCRbeta CDR3 rearrangement, sequence reads were collapsed and filtered. For each sample, productive Simpson clonality was calculated as the square root of Simpson's diversity index across productive rearrangements. What TCRdb holds here is the immuneACCESS table cut down to in-frame rearrangements. Part of the clones is not present; checked against another copy, under half of the missing clones reflect an unresolved V gene, and the others are unexplained. For V, J and clone size, that table is used; D and trimming come from the DNA. In all, the sample holds around 340,000 clones, and about 86% of those were seen once. The ten largest clonotypes hold approximately 4.6% of the sample.

Enrolling through a virtual design, the prospective study's participants ranged in age from roughly 18 to 89 years and lived across 24 United States geographic areas. To assign participants to cohorts, the prospective study relied on clinical history that participants themselves reported in a screening survey and a study questionnaire. In the prospective study, whole blood, serum and a nasopharyngeal or oropharyngeal swab were collected from each participant by mobile phlebotomists. Participants in the prospective study had the option to provide additional blood draws and questionnaires over an approximately 2-month period. Before DNA extraction, blood samples from the prospective study were shipped at room temperature or frozen.

The material sequenced was PBMCs or T cells enriched from blood (not recorded which). The sequence was obtained from a woman in her thirties or forties with acute COVID-19. The chain is assembled from TRBV28 and TRBJ1-6; 10 central nucleotides agree with TRBD1. This receptor carries the CDR3 CASGGQGRVSPLHF. The DNA reads as follows: TGTGCCAGCGGGGGACAGGGGAGGGTCTCACCCCTCCACTTT.